These 9 T cell receptor beta chains came from one sample sequenced in a study of T-cell memory formation after mild COVID-19. TCRdb itself ran the 5' RACE reads through MiXCR, one entry per CDR3 protein. The top ten clones hold around 8% of a sample with 450,000 or so distinct CDR3 sequences, around 18% of them seen once. The sample comprised PBMCs or a T cell subset sorted from them (not recorded which). All receptors come from an adult woman who had mild COVID-19 (a few samples of this study predate the infection). Cell type and time point are not known.

The sample holds a few counts of this clonotype. A clone one base away is much larger, so this may be a read error. V usage is TRBV7-3 and J usage is TRBJ1-1, with D unclear. Trimming left V 1 base short and J 1 base short, with 4 bases between. This CDR3 spans 13 amino acids. Germline-derived CDR1 and CDR2 are SGHTA and FQGTGA. The CDR3: CASSLKANTEAFF. Here the CDR3 DNA reads TGTGCCAGCAGCTTAAAGGCGAACACTGAAGCTTTCTTT.

The CDR3: CASSYFSGNTGELFF. The DNA of the CDR3 is TGTGCCAGCAGTTACTTTTCGGGGAACACCGGGGAGCTGTTTTTT. The rearrangement links TRBV6-2 or TRBV6-3 to TRBJ2-2; the D is unclear. The CDR3 consists of 15 residues. Between the trimmed V and J ends, which lost 1 base and 1 base, there was a span of 7 bases. Per the germline V gene, CDR1 is MNHEY and CDR2 is SVGEGT.

This clonotype turned up a few times. The chain joins TRBV7-2 to TRBJ2-2, with D possibly matching TRBD2 (7 bases). Germline assignment: CDR1 SGHTA and CDR2 FQGNSA. This CDR3 has 16 residues. V shed 7 bases and J shed 6 bases, with 21 bases lying between them. CDR3 sequence: CASTRAGGLTSGELFF. CDR3 DNA sequence: TGTGCCAGCACTCGGGCCGGGGGGCTGACTTCCGGGGAGCTGTTTTTT.

This chain uses TRBV4-1 with TRBJ1-5; 11 nucleotides align to TRBD1. Germline CDR1 reads MGHRA; CDR2 reads YSYEKL. This CDR3 contains 16 residues. The J segment lost 6 bases and the V segment lost 0 bases, leaving 4 bases of the junction unmatched. The CDR3 DNA is TGCGCCAGCAGCCAAGAGTGGGACAGGGGGATTCAGCCCCAGCATTTT. Translated: CASSQEWDRGIQPQHF.

CDR3 region: CASSAGTGHYEQYF. The CDR3 coding sequence is TGTGCCAGCAGCGCCGGGACAGGACACTACGAGCAGTACTTC. V and J are TRBV6-1 and TRBJ2-7; 8 nucleotides align to TRBD1. This CDR3 has 14 amino acids. J was trimmed by 3 bases and V by 6 bases; bases with no gene match: 7. Germline values: CDR1 MNHNS, CDR2 SASEGT.

The chain uses TRBV10-3 and TRBJ2-7, with D perhaps being TRBD1 or TRBD2 (5 bases each). Germline CDR1 ENHRY, CDR2 SYGVKD. V was shortened by 3 bases and J by 4 bases, with 13 bases between the two germline ends. This CDR3 is built from 14 residues. The CDR3 reads CAISEGGGTYEQYF. In DNA form, the CDR3 reads TGTGCCATCAGTGAAGGTGGGGGAACGTACGAGCAGTACTTC.

This clonotype was recorded many times. The rearrangement uses TRBV7-2 and TRBJ2-1; the match to TRBD2 covers 7 bases. This CDR3 comprises 15 residues. Per germline, CDR1 SGHTA and CDR2 FQGNSA. Trimming took 5 bases from V and 8 from J; bases not matched to a gene: 12. The CDR3 loop is CASSPWTRIMDEQFF. The CDR3 nucleotides are TGTGCCAGCAGCCCCTGGACTAGAATCATGGATGAGCAGTTCTTC.

There are many counts of this clonotype. This chain connects TRBV2 to TRBJ1-6, with D perhaps matching TRBD1 (6 bases). CDR1 is SNHLY, CDR2 FYNNEI, per germline. With 8 bases removed from V and 5 bases from J, the gap between germline ends came to 16 bases. The CDR3 is made up of 15 amino acids. Written as DNA, the CDR3 is TGTGCCAGCCGCCCCGGACAGACGAATAATTCACCCCTCCACTTT. It codes for CASRPGQTNNSPLHF.

The V call is TRBV7-9, the J call TRBJ2-7, with a tentative D call TRBD1 (5 bases). The CDR3 is made up of 12 amino acids. Germline V CDR1 and CDR2: SEHNR, FQNEAQ (reference sequence). V lost 5 bases and J lost 6, with 11 bases in between. The CDR3 protein is CASSPRVAEQYF. For the CDR3, the DNA is TGTGCCAGCAGCCCCAGGGTGGCCGAGCAGTACTTC.